One TCR beta chain is described in this entry. This entry is derived from a study of T cells of healthy individuals. TCRdb re-analysed the 5' RACE reads in MiXCR, keeping a single row per CDR3 protein. The sample records 60,000 to 80,000 distinct CDR3 sequences, about a sixth being singletons. Germline CDR1 and CDR2: LNHDA and SQIVND (reference sequence). There are 15 residues in the CDR3. V was shortened by 1 base and J by 2 bases, with 9 bases between the two germline ends. V usage is TRBV19 and J usage is TRBJ1-5; the D is unclear. This receptor was identified in a human donor in good health. CDR3 amino acids: CASSIGFGGNQPQHF. The CDR3 DNA follows: TGTGCCAGTAGTATAGGGTTTGGGGGCAATCAGCCCCAGCATTTT.